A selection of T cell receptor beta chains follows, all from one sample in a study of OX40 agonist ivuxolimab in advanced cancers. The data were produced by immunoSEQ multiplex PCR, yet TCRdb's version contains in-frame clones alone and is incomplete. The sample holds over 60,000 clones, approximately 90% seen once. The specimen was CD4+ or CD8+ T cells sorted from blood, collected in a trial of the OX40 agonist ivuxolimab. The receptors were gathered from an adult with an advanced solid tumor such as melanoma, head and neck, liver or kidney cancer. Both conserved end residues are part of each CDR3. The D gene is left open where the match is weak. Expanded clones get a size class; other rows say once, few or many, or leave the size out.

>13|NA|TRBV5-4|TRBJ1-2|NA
TGTGCCAGCACTCCCTTTGAGGGGGGCGGCTACACCTTC
CASTPFEGGGYTF
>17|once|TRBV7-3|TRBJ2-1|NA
TGTGCCAGCAGCTTAAGGTTTGACAAAAGTGGCTACAATGAGCAGTTCTTC
CASSLRFDKSGYNEQFF
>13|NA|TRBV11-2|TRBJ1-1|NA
TGTGCCAGCAGCTCTCAGGGTGGAACTGAAGCTTTCTTT
CASSSQGGTEAFF
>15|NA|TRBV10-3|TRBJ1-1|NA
TGTGCCATCAGTGGAGGCGCAGGCTGGAACACTGAAGCTTTCTTT
CAISGGAGWNTEAFF
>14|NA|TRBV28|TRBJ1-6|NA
TGTGCCAGCAGTTTATGGCAAGATAATTCACCCCTCCACTTT
CASSLWQDNSPLHF
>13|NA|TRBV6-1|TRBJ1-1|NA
TGTGCCAGCAGTGAAGGTAGGAACACTGAAGCTTTCTTT
CASSEGRNTEAFF
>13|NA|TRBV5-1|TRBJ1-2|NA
TGCGCCAGCAGCTTGGTTTCGGTGGGAGGCTACACCTTC
CASSLVSVGGYTF
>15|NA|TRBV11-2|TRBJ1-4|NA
TGTGCCAGCAGCTTAGATCTAGCAGGTGGCGAAAAACTGTTTTTT
CASSLDLAGGEKLFF
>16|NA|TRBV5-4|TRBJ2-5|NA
TGTGCCAGCAGCACCGGAGGTACCGGATTCCAAGAGACCCAGTACTTC
CASSTGGTGFQETQYF
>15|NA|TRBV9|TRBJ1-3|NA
TGTGCCAGCAGCATGACAGCCGACTGGGGAAACACCATATATTTT
CASSMTADWGNTIYF
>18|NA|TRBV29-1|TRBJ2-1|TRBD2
TGCAGCGTTGTTAAGACTAGCGGGACCGGATACGCCGGCAATGAGCAGTTCTTC
CSVVKTSGTGYAGNEQFF
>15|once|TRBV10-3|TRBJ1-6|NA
TGTGCCATCAGTGATTGGGGCCAAGATAATTCACCCCTCCACTTT
CAISDWGQDNSPLHF
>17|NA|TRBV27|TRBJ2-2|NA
TGTGCCAGCAGGTCAGCCCCCAGGGCGACGGGCACCGGGGAGCTGTTTTTT
CASRSAPRATGTGELFF
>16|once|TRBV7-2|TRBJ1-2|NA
TGTGCCAGCAGCTTGGTCCCCCTCGTCCTTAACTATGGCTACACCTTC
CASSLVPLVLNYGYTF
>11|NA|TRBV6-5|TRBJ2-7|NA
TGTGCCAGCGCTTGGTCGGAAGAGCAGTACTTC
CASAWSEEQYF